This TCR beta chain was obtained from a study of control samples from healthy donors and cancer patients. Germline V gene data show CDR1 as SGHRS and CDR2 as YFSETQ. Trimming shortened V by 7 bases and J by 4 bases, and 9 bases separated the two germline ends. This CDR3 comprises 12 residues. Using immunoSEQ multiplex PCR, the repertoire was profiled, and TCRdb retains in-frame clones only, with some absent. In the table there are roughly 130,000 clones, approximately 94% of which are singletons. The TCR comes from a man aged 25-40 years in good health. The sample comprised blood. The chain joins TRBV5-1 to TRBJ2-1; no clear D. The CDR3 spells CASSSEYNEQFF. The CDR3 nucleotides read TGCGCCAGCTCTTCGGAGTACAATGAGCAGTTCTTC.